This TCR delta chain was sequenced for a study of gamma-delta T cells after stem cell transplantation. The germline V and J ends were trimmed by 1 base and 1 base, with 28 bases remaining between them. This CDR3 comprises 23 residues. Germline V gives CDR1 GEAIGNYY, CDR2 EKD. Of note for this clone: This may arise from a read error, as a much more abundant clone is one base away.

TCRdb redid clone calling on the RT-PCR reads using CATT. The sample has approximately 1,500 delta-chain clones, about 1.7% seen once; the top ten hold 40% to 50%. The origin of this receptor is a human donor. It is not recorded whose cells these are; they may come from a transplant donor. The J gene is TRDJ3, the V gene TRDV2, with unresolved D. Sequences were obtained from gamma-delta T cells. The CDR3 bases are TGTGCCTGTGACACAATCCCAGTCAGTACTGAGGGACCCACTTCCTGGGACACCCGACAGATGTTTTTC. Residues: CACDTIPVSTEGPTSWDTRQMFF.